This T cell receptor (beta chain) was identified during a study of somatic mutations in cytotoxic T cells in rheumatoid arthritis. This CDR3 has 15 residues. Germline V gene sequence: CDR1 SGHTA, CDR2 FQGNSA. V trimming: 5 bases; J trimming: 4 bases; junction bases outside the gene matches: 10. Generated by immunoSEQ multiplex PCR, the TCRdb table keeps only in-frame clones and is missing some. The sample gives approximately 21,000 clones, approximately 80% of which show up once; roughly 3.8% is in the top ten. Sequencing was performed on CD8+ T cells sorted from blood. The V call is TRBV7-2, the J call TRBJ2-7, with 8 bases identical to TRBD2. This sequence originates from an adult with rheumatoid arthritis. DNA of the CDR3: TGTGCCAGCAGCCCGGGCGGGGGGCCCGGGTACGAGCAGTACTTC. The encoded protein is CASSPGGGPGYEQYF.